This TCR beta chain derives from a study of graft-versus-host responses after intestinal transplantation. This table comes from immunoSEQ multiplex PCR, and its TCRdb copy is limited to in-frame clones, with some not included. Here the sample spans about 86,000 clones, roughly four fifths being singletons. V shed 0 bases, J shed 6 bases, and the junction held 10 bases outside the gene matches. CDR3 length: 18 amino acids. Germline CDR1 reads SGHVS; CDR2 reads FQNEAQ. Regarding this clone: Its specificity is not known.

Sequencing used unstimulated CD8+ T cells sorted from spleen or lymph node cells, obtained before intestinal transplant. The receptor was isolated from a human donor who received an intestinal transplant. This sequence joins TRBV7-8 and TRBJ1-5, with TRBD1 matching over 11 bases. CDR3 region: CASSLAPRTGGLGQPQHF. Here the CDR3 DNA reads TGTGCCAGCAGCTTAGCGCCCCGGACAGGGGGCCTGGGTCAGCCCCAGCATTTT.